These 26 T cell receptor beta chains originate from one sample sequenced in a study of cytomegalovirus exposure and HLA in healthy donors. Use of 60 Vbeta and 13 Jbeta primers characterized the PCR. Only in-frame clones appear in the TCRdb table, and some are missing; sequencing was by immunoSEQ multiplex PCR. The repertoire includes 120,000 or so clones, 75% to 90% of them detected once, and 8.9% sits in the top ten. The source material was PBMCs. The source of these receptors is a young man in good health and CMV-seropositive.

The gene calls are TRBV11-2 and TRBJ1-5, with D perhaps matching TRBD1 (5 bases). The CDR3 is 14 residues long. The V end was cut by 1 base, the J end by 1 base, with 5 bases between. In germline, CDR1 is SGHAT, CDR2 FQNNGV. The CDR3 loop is CASSLGQSNQPQHF. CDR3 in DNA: TGTGCCAGCAGCTTAGGACAGAGCAATCAGCCCCAGCATTTT.

CDR3 sequence reads: CAWSVGGNNGYTF. The DNA for the CDR3 is TGTGCCTGGAGTGTCGGAGGGAACAATGGCTACACCTTC. The chain has TRBV30 and TRBJ1-2; D not resolved. The germline V and J ends were trimmed by 0 bases and 6 bases, with 11 bases remaining between them. Germline values: CDR1 GTSNPN, CDR2 SVGIG (reference sequence). This CDR3 is 13 amino acids long.

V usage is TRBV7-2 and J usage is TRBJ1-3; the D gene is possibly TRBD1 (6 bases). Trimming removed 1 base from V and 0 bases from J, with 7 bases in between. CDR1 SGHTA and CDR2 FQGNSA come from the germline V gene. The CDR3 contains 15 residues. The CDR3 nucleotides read TGTGCCAGCAGCTTAGTAGGGGGCTCTGGAAACACCATATATTTT. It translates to CASSLVGGSGNTIYF.

CDR3 amino acids: CASSLWASTDTQYF. CDR3 coding DNA: TGTGCCAGCAGCTTATGGGCCAGCACAGATACGCAGTATTTT. This chain uses TRBV7-9 with TRBJ2-3; the D is unclear. The V and J ends lost 2 bases and 0 bases respectively, with 6 bases between them. Germline assignment: CDR1 SEHNR and CDR2 FQNEAQ (reference sequence). CDR3 length equals 14 residues.

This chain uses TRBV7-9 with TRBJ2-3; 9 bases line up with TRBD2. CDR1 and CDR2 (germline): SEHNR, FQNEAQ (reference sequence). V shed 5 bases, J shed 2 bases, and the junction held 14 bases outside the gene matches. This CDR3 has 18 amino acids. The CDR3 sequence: CASSPRLGAGGVTDTQYF. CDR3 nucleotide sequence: TGTGCCAGCAGCCCCCGGCTGGGAGCGGGAGGAGTCACAGATACGCAGTATTTT.

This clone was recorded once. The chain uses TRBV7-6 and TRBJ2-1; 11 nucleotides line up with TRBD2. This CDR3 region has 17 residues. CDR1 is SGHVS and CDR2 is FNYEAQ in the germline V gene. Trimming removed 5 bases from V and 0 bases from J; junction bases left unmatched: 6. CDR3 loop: CASSPGTSGYSYNEQFF. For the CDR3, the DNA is TGTGCCAGCAGCCCCGGGACTAGCGGTTACTCCTACAATGAGCAGTTCTTC.

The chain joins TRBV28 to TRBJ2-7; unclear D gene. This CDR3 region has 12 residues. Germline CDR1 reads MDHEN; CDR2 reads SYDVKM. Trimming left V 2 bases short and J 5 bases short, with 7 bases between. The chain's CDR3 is CASSLGTHEQYF. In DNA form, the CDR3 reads TGTGCCAGCAGTTTAGGCACCCACGAGCAGTACTTC.

This chain's CDR3 is CASSPRASGDGEQYF. The CDR3 DNA sequence: TGTGCCAGCAGTCCTCGGGCTAGCGGGGACGGCGAGCAGTACTTC. V and J are TRBV2 and TRBJ2-7; 9 bases are shared with TRBD2. Germline CDR1 reads SNHLY; CDR2 reads FYNNEI. This CDR3 has 15 residues. With 5 bases clipped from V and 6 bases from J, the junction kept 11 bases outside the gene matches.

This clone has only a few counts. The CDR3 loop reads CASSRGGPGTRKEKLFF. The CDR3, as DNA: TGTGCCAGTAGCCGAGGGGGCCCCGGGACCAGGAAAGAAAAACTGTTTTTT. This chain joins TRBV19 and TRBJ1-4; 7 bases match TRBD1. J was trimmed by 8 bases and V by 6 bases; bases with no gene match: 18. The germline CDR1 and CDR2 sequences are LNHDA and SQIVND (reference sequence). The CDR3 sequence is 17 residues long.

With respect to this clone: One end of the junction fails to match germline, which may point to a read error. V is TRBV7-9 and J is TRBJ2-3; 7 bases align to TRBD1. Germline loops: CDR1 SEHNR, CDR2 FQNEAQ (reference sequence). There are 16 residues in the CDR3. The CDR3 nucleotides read TGTTCCAGCAGCTTAGTTTTTGGACAGGCCACAGATACGCAGTATTTT. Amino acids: CSSSLVFGQATDTQYF.

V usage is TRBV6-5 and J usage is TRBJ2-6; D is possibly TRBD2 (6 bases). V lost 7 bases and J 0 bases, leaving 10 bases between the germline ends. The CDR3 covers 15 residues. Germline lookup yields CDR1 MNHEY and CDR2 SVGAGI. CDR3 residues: CASTGGYSGANVLTF. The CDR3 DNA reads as TGTGCCAGCACCGGGGGATACTCTGGGGCCAACGTCCTGACTTTC.

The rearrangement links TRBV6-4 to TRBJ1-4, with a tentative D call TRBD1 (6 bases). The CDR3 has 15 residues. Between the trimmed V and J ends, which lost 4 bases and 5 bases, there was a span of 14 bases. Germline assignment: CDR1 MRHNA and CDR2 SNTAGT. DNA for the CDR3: TGTGCCAGCAGTGCCTCCGGACAGCAGAATGAAAAACTGTTTTTT. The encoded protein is CASSASGQQNEKLFF.

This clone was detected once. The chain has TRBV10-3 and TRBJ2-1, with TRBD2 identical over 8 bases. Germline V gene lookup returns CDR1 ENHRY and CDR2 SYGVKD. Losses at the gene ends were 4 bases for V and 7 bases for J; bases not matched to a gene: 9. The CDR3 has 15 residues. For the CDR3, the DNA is TGTGCCATCAGTGGAACGGGGGGGGGCAGGAATGAGCAGTTCTTC. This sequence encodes CAISGTGGGRNEQFF.

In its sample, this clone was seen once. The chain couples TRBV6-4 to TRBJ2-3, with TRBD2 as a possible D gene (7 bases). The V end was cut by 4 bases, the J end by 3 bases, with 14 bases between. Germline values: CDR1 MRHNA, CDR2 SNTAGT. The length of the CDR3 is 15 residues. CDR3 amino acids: CASSVGGGRTDTQYF. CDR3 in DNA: TGTGCCAGCAGTGTAGGGGGGGGCCGGACAGATACGCAGTATTTT.

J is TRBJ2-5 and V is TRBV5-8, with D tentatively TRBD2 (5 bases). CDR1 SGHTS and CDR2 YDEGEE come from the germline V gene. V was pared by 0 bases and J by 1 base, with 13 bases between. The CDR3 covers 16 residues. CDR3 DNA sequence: TGTGCCAGCAGCTTGGGAAGAGGGAGAGTCCAAGAGACCCAGTACTTC. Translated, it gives CASSLGRGRVQETQYF.

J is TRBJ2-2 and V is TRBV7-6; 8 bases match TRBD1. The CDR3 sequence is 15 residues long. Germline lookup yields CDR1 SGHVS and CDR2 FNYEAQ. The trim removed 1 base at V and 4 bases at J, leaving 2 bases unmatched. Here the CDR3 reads CASSLGQGSTGELFF. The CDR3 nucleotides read TGTGCCAGCAGCTTAGGACAGGGGAGCACCGGGGAGCTGTTTTTT.

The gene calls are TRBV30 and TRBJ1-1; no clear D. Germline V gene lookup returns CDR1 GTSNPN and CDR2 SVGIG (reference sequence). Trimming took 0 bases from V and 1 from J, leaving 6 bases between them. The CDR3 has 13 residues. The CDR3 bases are TGTGCCTGGAGTGTACACACGAACACTGAAGCTTTCTTT. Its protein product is CAWSVHTNTEAFF.

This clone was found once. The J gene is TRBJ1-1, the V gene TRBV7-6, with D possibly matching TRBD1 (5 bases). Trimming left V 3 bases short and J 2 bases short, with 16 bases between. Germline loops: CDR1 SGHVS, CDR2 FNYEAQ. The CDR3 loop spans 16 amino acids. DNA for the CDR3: TGTGCCAGCAGCTTTAAGCCGCCGGACATTAACACTGAAGCTTTCTTT. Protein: CASSFKPPDINTEAFF.

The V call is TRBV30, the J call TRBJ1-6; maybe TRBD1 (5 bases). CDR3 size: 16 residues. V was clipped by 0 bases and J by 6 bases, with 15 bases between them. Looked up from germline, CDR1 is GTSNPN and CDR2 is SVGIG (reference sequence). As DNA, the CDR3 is TGTGCCTGGAGTGTACGACGGGGGATCGGTAATTCACCCCTCCACTTT. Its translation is CAWSVRRGIGNSPLHF.

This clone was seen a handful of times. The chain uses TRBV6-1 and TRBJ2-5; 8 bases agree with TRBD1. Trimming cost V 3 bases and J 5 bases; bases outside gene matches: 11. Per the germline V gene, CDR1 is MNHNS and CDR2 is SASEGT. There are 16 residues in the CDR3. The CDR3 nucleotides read TGTGCCAGCAGTGACGCCAGGGACAGGTGGGGGGAGACCCAGTACTTC. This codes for CASSDARDRWGETQYF.

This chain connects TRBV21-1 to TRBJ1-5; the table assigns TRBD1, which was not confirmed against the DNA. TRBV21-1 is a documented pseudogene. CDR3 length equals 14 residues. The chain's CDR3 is CASKPGQGLQPQHF. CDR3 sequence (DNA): TGTGCCAGCAAGCCGGGACAGGGTTTACAGCCCCAGCATTTT.

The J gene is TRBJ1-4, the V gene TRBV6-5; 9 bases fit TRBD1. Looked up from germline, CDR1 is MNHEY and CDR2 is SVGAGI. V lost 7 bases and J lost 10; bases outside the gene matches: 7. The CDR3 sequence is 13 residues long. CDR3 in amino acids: CASTAQGAGKLFF. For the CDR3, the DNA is TGTGCCAGCACCGCACAGGGGGCGGGAAAACTGTTTTTT.

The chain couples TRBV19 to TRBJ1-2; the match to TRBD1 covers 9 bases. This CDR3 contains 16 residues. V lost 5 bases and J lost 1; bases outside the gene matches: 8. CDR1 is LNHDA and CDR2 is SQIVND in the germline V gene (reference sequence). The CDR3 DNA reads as TGTGCCAGTAGTCTATTCGGGACAGGGCTTAACTATGGCTACACCTTC. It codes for CASSLFGTGLNYGYTF.

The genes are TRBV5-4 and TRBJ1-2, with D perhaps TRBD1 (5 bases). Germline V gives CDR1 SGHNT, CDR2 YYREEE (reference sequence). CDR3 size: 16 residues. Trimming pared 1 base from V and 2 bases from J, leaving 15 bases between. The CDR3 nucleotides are TGTGCCAGCAGCTTGTGGTCTCGGGGGTCGAACTATGGCTACACCTTC. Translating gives CASSLWSRGSNYGYTF.

The CDR3 reads CASSNDRGFYEQYF. The DNA of the CDR3 is TGTGCCAGCAGTAATGACAGGGGGTTTTACGAGCAGTACTTC. This chain connects TRBV2 to TRBJ2-7; 9 bases fit TRBD1. Germline V gives CDR1 SNHLY, CDR2 FYNNEI. V trimming: 5 bases; J trimming: 4 bases; junction bases outside the gene matches: 6. The CDR3 is 14 residues long.

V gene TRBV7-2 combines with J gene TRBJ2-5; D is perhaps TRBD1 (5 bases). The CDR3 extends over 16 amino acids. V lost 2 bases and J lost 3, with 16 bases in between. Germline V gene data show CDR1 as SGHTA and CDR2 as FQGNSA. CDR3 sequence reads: CASSLTSQGFKETQYF. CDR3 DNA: TGTGCCAGCAGCTTAACGTCTCAGGGATTCAAAGAGACCCAGTACTTC.